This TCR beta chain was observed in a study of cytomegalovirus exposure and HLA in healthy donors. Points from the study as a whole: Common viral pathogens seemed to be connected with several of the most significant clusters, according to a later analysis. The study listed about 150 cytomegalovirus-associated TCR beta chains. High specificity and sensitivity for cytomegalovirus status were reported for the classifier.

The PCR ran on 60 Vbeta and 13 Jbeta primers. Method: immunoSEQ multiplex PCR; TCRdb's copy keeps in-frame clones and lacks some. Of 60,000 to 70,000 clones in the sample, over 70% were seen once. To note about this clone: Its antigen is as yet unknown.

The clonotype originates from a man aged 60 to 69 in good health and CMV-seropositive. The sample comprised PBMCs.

CDR3: CASSYGTGAAVYEQYF. For the CDR3, the DNA is TGTGCCAGCAGTTACGGGACAGGGGCCGCTGTGTACGAGCAGTACTTC. The rearrangement joins TRBV6-5 to TRBJ2-7; 10 bases match TRBD1. V was clipped by 2 bases and J by 4 bases; unmatched bases: 8. Germline lookup yields CDR1 MNHEY and CDR2 SVGAGI. This CDR3 spans 16 amino acids.